Listed below are T cell receptor beta chains from one sample, sequenced in a study of T cell repertoires in ileal Crohn's disease. Libraries were prepared by immunoSEQ multiplex PCR; TCRdb keeps only in-frame clonotypes and omits some of them. The sample records 10,000 to 14,000 clones, under 80% being singletons. The sequenced sample was ileal tissue. Receptors were obtained from an adult with Crohn's disease. CDR3s include the opening cysteine and the closing phenylalanine or tryptophan. The D gene is left open where the match is weak. Clone size, where shown, is once, few, many, or a class for clones that have expanded.

>NA|TRBJ2-5|TRBV7-8|NA
TGTGCCAGCAGCCGCGGAGAGACCCAGTACTTC
CASSRGETQYF
>NA|TRBJ2-5|TRBV7-2|NA
TGTGCCACCGCTCACCAACTAGCAGAGACCCAGTACTTC
CATAHQLAETQYF
>TRBD2|TRBJ2-7|TRBV19|few
TGTGCCAGTAGCCACGGGGGGAACTCCTACGAGCAGTACTTC
CASSHGGNSYEQYF
>TRBD1|TRBJ2-3|TRBV9|NA
TGTGCCAGCAGCTATACCCCAGGACAGGGGACATCGGATACGCAGTATTTT
CASSYTPGQGTSDTQYF
>TRBD1|TRBJ1-5|TRBV7-2|NA
TGTGCCAGCAGCCCGGGACAGGGAGGCCAGCCCCAGCATTTT
CASSPGQGGQPQHF
>TRBD1|TRBJ1-5|TRBV4-3|NA
TGCGCCAGCAGCCAAGTATACAGGGGTAGCAATCAGCCCCAGCATTTT
CASSQVYRGSNQPQHF
>TRBD1|TRBJ2-5|TRBV11-2|NA
TGTGCCAGCAGCCCAACAGGGGGCGAGGGGACCCAGTACTTC
CASSPTGGEGTQYF
>TRBD2|TRBJ2-1|TRBV7-2|once
TGTGCCAGCAGCTCCAGGACTAGCGGGGGGGCGCATGAGCAGTTCTTC
CASSSRTSGGAHEQFF
>TRBD1|TRBJ1-1|TRBV7-2|NA
TGTGCCAGCACCTGGGACAGGCTGGGGACTGAAGCTTTCTTT
CASTWDRLGTEAFF
>TRBD1|TRBJ1-2|TRBV6-4|NA
TGTGCCAGCAGTGACTCGACAGGGGGCGGCTACACCTTC
CASSDSTGGGYTF
>TRBD2|TRBJ2-2|TRBV28|NA
TGTGCCAGCAGTCCCGGACTAGCGGTTCCCGGGGAGCTGTTTTTT
CASSPGLAVPGELFF
>NA|TRBJ1-2|TRBV5-8|NA
TGTGCCAGCAGCCCGGTTTGGGACGGACTAAACTATGGCTACACCTTC
CASSPVWDGLNYGYTF
>NA|TRBJ1-3|TRBV11-2|NA
TGTGCCAGCGAAGGGATCGGGGACACCATATATTTT
CASEGIGDTIYF
>TRBD1|TRBJ1-4|TRBV30|NA
TGTGCCTGGAGTTACGGGACAGCGAATGAAAAACTGTTTTTT
CAWSYGTANEKLFF
>NA|TRBJ1-1|TRBV5-1|NA
TGCGCCAGCAGCTCGCAGGGGTTCGGCACTGAAGCTTTCTTT
CASSSQGFGTEAFF
>NA|TRBJ2-3|TRBV5-4|NA
TGTGCCAGCAGCTTGGCCAGCGTGGGACTGCGAGGGCAGTATTTT
CASSLASVGLRGQYF
>TRBD2|TRBJ2-3|TRBV5-4|once
TGTGCCAGCAGAAGAGGACTAGAGGAGGTAACAGATACGCAGTATTTT
CASRRGLEEVTDTQYF
>NA|TRBJ2-1|TRBV7-6|NA
TGTGCCAGCAGCTTAGGACAATACAATGAGCAGTTCTTC
CASSLGQYNEQFF
>NA|TRBJ1-2|TRBV6-1|few
TGTGCCAGCAGTGACTGGCAGGGTAACCACTATGGCTACACCTTC
CASSDWQGNHYGYTF
>NA|TRBJ2-7|TRBV28|NA
TGTGCCAGCTCCAACTACGAGCAGTACTTC
CASSNYEQYF
>NA|TRBJ1-1|TRBV7-3|NA
TGTGCCAGCAGCTCGGCCGTTGGACTAACTGAAGCTTTCTTT
CASSSAVGLTEAFF
>TRBD1|TRBJ1-2|TRBV11-3|NA
TGTGCCAGCAGCTTAGGGGGACAGGGAAGCTATGGCTACACCTTC
CASSLGGQGSYGYTF
>TRBD2|TRBJ2-3|TRBV19|NA
TGTGCCAGTAGTATGACGCGGGGGGGCACAGATACGCAGTATTTT
CASSMTRGGTDTQYF
>NA|TRBJ1-1|TRBV29-1|NA
TGCAGCGTTGATGGCCAAACAGGGTTGTATGACACTGAAGCTTTCTTT
CSVDGQTGLYDTEAFF
>NA|TRBJ1-4|TRBV5-6|few
TGTGCCAGCACCCTGACGGGGCGGGGTGAAAAACTGTTTTTT
CASTLTGRGEKLFF
>TRBD2|TRBJ2-2|TRBV29-1|NA
TGCAGCGTAAGCGGGGGGGCTTGGACCGGGGAGCTGTTTTTT
CSVSGGAWTGELFF
>TRBD1|TRBJ2-7|TRBV9|few
TGTGCCAGCAGCGTCACAGGGGGGTCCGCCGAGCAGTACTTC
CASSVTGGSAEQYF
>NA|TRBJ2-5|TRBV5-6|NA
TGTGCCAGCAGGCGGGGGCCGGGTGGAGAGACCCAGTACTTC
CASRRGPGGETQYF
>NA|TRBJ1-1|TRBV6-6|NA
TGTGCCAGCAGTCCGACAGTGAACACTGAAGCTTTCTTT
CASSPTVNTEAFF
>NA|TRBJ1-5|TRBV7-2|NA
TGTGCCAGCAGCCTAAGCCCAGGGTCGAATCAGCCCCAGCATTTT
CASSLSPGSNQPQHF
>TRBD1|TRBJ1-1|TRBV7-9|NA
TGTGCCAGCAGTCCGACAGGGGACACTGAAGCTTTCTTT
CASSPTGDTEAFF
>TRBD1|TRBJ1-2|TRBV19|NA
TGTGCCAGTAGGGGGGACAGGGGGCCTTCACTTTCGGGCTACACCTTC
CASRGDRGPSLSGYTF
>NA|TRBJ2-2|TRBV12-5|medium-sized
TGTGCTAGTGGTTTGTCGGGCACCGGGGAGCTGTTTTTT
CASGLSGTGELFF
>NA|TRBJ2-4|TRBV4-2|NA
TGTGCCAGCAGCCCCCGGGAGCTAGCCAAAAACATTCAGTACTTC
CASSPRELAKNIQYF
>NA|TRBJ2-7|TRBV6-5|once
TGTGCCAGCACTTGGGACTACGAGCAGTACTTC
CASTWDYEQYF
>TRBD1|TRBJ1-5|TRBV30|NA
TGTGCCTGGGGACAGGGGTTGCCGAATCAGCCCCAGCATTTT
CAWGQGLPNQPQHF
>TRBD1|TRBJ1-1|TRBV28|NA
TGTGCCAGCAGTTTCATAGGACAGGGGAACACTGAAGCTTTCTTT
CASSFIGQGNTEAFF
>NA|TRBJ2-7|TRBV10-3|NA
TGTGCCATCAGTGAGTCGAACAGGGCAAGCGAGCAGTACTTC
CAISESNRASEQYF
>NA|TRBJ2-1|TRBV2|NA
TGTGCCAGCAGTGAATGGGCGGGGAGGTTCTTC
CASSEWAGRFF
>TRBD1|TRBJ1-6|TRBV5-4|NA
TGTGCCAGCCGACGGGGACAGGCGGGAGAGACTTATAATTCACCCCTCCACTTT
CASRRGQAGETYNSPLHF
>TRBD1|TRBJ2-3|TRBV5-1|NA
TGCGCCAGCAGCCCGGGACAGGGGGAAACAGATACGCAGTATTTT
CASSPGQGETDTQYF
>NA|TRBJ1-1|TRBV7-9|once
TGTGCCAGCAGCGCTTCCGGTCTCTTCACTGAAGCTTTCTTT
CASSASGLFTEAFF
>NA|TRBJ1-6|TRBV5-1|NA
TGCGCCAGCAGCTTGGAACGGGTTAACTCACCCCTCCACTTT
CASSLERVNSPLHF
>NA|TRBJ1-1|TRBV4-2|NA
TGTGCCAGCAGCCAAGATCTACGGGGGGACACTGAAGCTTTCTTT
CASSQDLRGDTEAFF
>NA|TRBJ1-6|TRBV2|NA
TGTGCCAGCAAAAGACAGGATTCCTATAATTCACCCCTCCACTTT
CASKRQDSYNSPLHF
>NA|TRBJ2-2|TRBV27|NA
TGTGCCAGTTCCAGGGTTCAGGGCAACACCGGGGAGCTGTTTTTT
CASSRVQGNTGELFF
>NA|TRBJ1-2|TRBV5-1|NA
TGCGCCAGCAGCTTTCTCCAGGGCTCGGGCGGCTACACCTTC
CASSFLQGSGGYTF
>TRBD1|TRBJ2-3|TRBV15|NA
TGTGCCACCAGCAGACCTCGGGGACAGGGCCCAGATACGCAGTATTTT
CATSRPRGQGPDTQYF
>TRBD2|TRBJ2-1|TRBV19|NA
TGTGCCAGTAGGAGACTAGCGGGACGAGGCCATGAGCAGTTCTTC
CASRRLAGRGHEQFF
>NA|TRBJ2-7|TRBV15|NA
TGTGCCACCAGCAGATGGGGGGGCGAACCTTACGAGCAGTACTTC
CATSRWGGEPYEQYF
>NA|TRBJ2-1|TRBV7-2|once
TGTGCCAGCAGCTTCCGCCCAGGGGGCGGGGGGGGACTTGAGCAGTTCTTC
CASSFRPGGGGGLEQFF
>NA|TRBJ1-2|TRBV28|NA
TGTGCCAGCAGTATTGACAGGATCTATGGCTACACCTTC
CASSIDRIYGYTF
>TRBD1|TRBJ1-6|TRBV6-4|NA
TGTGCCAGCAGGGCCACAGGGGGCGATAATTCACCCCTCCACTTT
CASRATGGDNSPLHF
>NA|TRBJ2-3|TRBV5-4|NA
TGTGCCAGCAGTACCTATAGCGGCACAGATACGCAGTATTTT
CASSTYSGTDTQYF